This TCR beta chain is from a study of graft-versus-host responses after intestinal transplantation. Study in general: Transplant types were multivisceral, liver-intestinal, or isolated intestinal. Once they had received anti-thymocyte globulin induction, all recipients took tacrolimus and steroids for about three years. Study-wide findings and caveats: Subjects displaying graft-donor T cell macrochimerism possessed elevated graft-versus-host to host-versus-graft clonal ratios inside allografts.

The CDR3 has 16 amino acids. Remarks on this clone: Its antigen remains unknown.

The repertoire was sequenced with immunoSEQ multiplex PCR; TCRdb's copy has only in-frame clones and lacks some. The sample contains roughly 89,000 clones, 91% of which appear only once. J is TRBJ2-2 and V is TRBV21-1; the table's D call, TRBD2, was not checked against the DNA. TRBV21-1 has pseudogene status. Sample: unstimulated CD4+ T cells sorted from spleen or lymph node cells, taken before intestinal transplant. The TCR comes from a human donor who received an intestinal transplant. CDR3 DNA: TGTGCCAGCAGCAATCCCCGAGTAAAGAACACCGGGGAGCTGTTTTTT. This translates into CASSNPRVKNTGELFF.